Presented here are 26 T cell receptor beta chains from one specimen sequenced in a study of molecular identifiers for immune sequencing clone quantification. TCRdb reanalysed the PCR reads using MiXCR and keeps one entry per CDR3 protein. This sample yields more than 85,000 distinct CDR3 sequences, of which about 32% are seen a single time; approximately 10% belongs to the top ten. The sequenced sample was naive CD8+ T cells from blood, with Jurkat cell RNA spiked in. Described subset: FACS-sorted CD8+CD4-CCR7+CD45RA+ naive T cells. These receptors originate from a human donor in good health. Some libraries in this study had Jurkat cell RNA spiked in.

This clonotype was seen a few times. V gene TRBV2 combines with J gene TRBJ1-2; the D is unclear. Germline V CDR1 and CDR2: SNHLY, FYNNEI. CDR3 length: 10 residues. V dropped 10 bases and J dropped 8 bases, with 11 bases sitting between them. CDR3 in DNA: TGTGCCACCTTAGGTCTGGGCTACACCTTC. As protein: CATLGLGYTF.

This clonotype was counted between two and nine times. The chain couples TRBV12-3 or TRBV12-4 to TRBJ2-7; D gene unclear. V lost 5 bases and J lost 0, with 5 bases in between. The CDR3 has 12 amino acids. CDR3 sequence (DNA): TGTGCCAGCAGTAGGGCCTCCTACGAGCAGTACTTC. Residues: CASSRASYEQYF.

V gene TRBV9 combines with J gene TRBJ2-1; D not certain. Trimming stripped 4 bases from V and 7 bases from J, with 9 bases between. The CDR3 is 12 residues long. CDR1 SGDLS and CDR2 YYNGEE come from the germline V gene. The CDR3 nucleotides are TGTGCCAGCAGCTTCACCGGGAATGAGCAGTTCTTC. It specifies CASSFTGNEQFF.

Points on this clonotype: With a much larger clone just one base away, this may be a read error. The chain carries TRBV29-1 and TRBJ2-7, with 10 bases lining up with TRBD2. Germline V gene sequence: CDR1 SQVTM, CDR2 ANQGSEA. The CDR3 extends over 15 amino acids. DNA for the CDR3: TGCAGCGGTGAAGGTAGCGGGAGGACGCCCTACGAGCAGTACTTC. Translated: CSGEGSGRTPYEQYF.

This clonotype was seen a few times. This CDR3 is CASSSQWSVDGYTF. As DNA, the CDR3 is TGTGCCAGCAGCTCCCAGTGGTCAGTTGATGGCTACACCTTC. The gene calls are TRBV9 and TRBJ1-2; the D is unclear. The CDR3 loop spans 14 amino acids. CDR1 and CDR2 (germline): SGDLS, YYNGEE. V was shortened by 4 bases and J by 6 bases, with 16 bases between the two germline ends. The full variable domain, its missing parts supplied by reference TRBV9 and TRBJ1-2, is DSGVTQTPKHLITATGQRVTLRCSPRSGDLSVYWYQQSLDQGLQFLIQYYNGEERAKGNILERFSAQQFPDLHSELNLSSLELGDSALYFCASSSQWSVDGYTFGSGTRLTVV.

This clonotype occurred many times. The CDR3: CASSPGVYEQYF. In DNA form, the CDR3 reads TGTGCCAGCAGCCCAGGGGTGTACGAGCAGTACTTC. V and J are TRBV2 and TRBJ2-7; D perhaps matches TRBD1 (6 bases). V lost 6 bases to trimming and J lost 4 bases, with 10 bases between them. The CDR3 contains 12 residues. Germline lookup yields CDR1 SNHLY and CDR2 FYNNEI. Variable domain in full (rest from reference TRBV2 and TRBJ2-7): EPEVTQTPSHQVTQMGQEVILRCVPISNHLYFYWYRQILGQKVEFLVSFYNNEISEKSEIFDDQFSVERPDGSNFTLKIRSTKLEDSAMYFCASSPGVYEQYFGPGTRLTVT.

Regarding this clonotype: This may stem from a read error, because a much larger clone lies one nucleotide away. The final CDR3 position lacks the conserved phenylalanine or tryptophan, pointing to a likely read error. The chain uses TRBV13 and TRBJ1-1; tentatively, D is TRBD1 (5 bases). The CDR3 length is 13 residues. V was pared by 0 bases and J by 8 bases, with 10 bases between. CDR1 and CDR2 from the germline V gene are PRHDT and FYEKMQ (reference sequence). The CDR3, as DNA: TGTGCCAGCAGCTTAGGCTCCCAGGGAGAAGCTTTCATT. Translated, it gives CASSLGSQGEAFI.

Only one count was recorded for this clonotype. The V call is TRBV7-2, the J call TRBJ2-3; a weak D match, TRBD1 (6 bases). V dropped 1 base and J dropped 1 base, with 12 bases sitting between them. CDR3 size: 16 residues. Germline CDR1 SGHTA, CDR2 FQGNSA. The CDR3, as DNA: TGTGCCAGCAGCTTAGGGTGGACAGAGCGCACAGATACGCAGTATTTT. This encodes CASSLGWTERTDTQYF. Based on the CDR3 plus reference TRBV7-2 and TRBJ2-3, the full variable domain is GAGVSQSPSNKVTEKGKDVELRCDPISGHTALYWYRQSLGQGLEFLIYFQGNSAPDKSGLPSDRFSAERTGGSVSTLTIQRTQQEDSAVYLCASSLGWTERTDTQYFGPGTRLTVL.

In its sample, this clonotype was seen many times. V gene TRBV7-9 combines with J gene TRBJ1-3, with 7 positions matching TRBD1. The ends lost 5 bases at V and 0 bases at J; junction bases unmatched: 7. Germline V CDR1 and CDR2: SEHNR, FQNEAQ (reference sequence). The CDR3 extends over 16 amino acids. CDR3: CASSHIGTVSGNTIYF. CDR3 in DNA: TGTGCCAGCAGCCACATAGGGACAGTCTCTGGAAACACCATATATTTT.

As for this clonotype: Given a much more abundant clone one base away, this may be a read error. The chain has TRBV20-1 and TRBJ1-2, with D perhaps TRBD1 (5 bases). Germline-derived CDR1 and CDR2 are DFQATT and SNEGSKA (reference sequence). V was shortened by 0 bases and J by 8 bases, with 16 bases between the two germline ends. This CDR3 comprises 14 residues. The CDR3 protein is CSARDPDSTEGYTF. DNA for the CDR3: TGCAGTGCTAGAGATCCCGACAGTACAGAAGGCTACACCTTC.

This clonotype was found a few times. The chain recombines TRBV20-1 with TRBJ1-5; D not resolved. There are 14 residues in the CDR3. Germline lookup yields CDR1 DFQATT and CDR2 SNEGSKA (reference sequence). The V end was cut by 3 bases, the J end by 5 bases, with 14 bases between. In DNA form, the CDR3 reads TGCAGTGCTAGCCCCCTGACGGAGGATCAGCCCCAGCATTTT. Encoded protein: CSASPLTEDQPQHF.

This clonotype was counted a few times. V and J are TRBV6-6 and TRBJ2-7; either TRBD1 or TRBD2 may fit D (6 bases each). CDR3 length: 12 residues. Germline assignment: CDR1 MNHNY and CDR2 SVGAGI (reference sequence). V lost 8 bases, J lost 3 bases, and 11 bases lay in between. DNA for the CDR3: TGTGCCAGCGGAGGGGGGTTCTACGAGCAGTACTTC. The encoded protein is CASGGGFYEQYF.

This clonotype was seen ten or more times. V usage is TRBV7-3 and J usage is TRBJ2-6; D remains unclear. Germline CDR1 and CDR2: SGHTA and FQGTGA. This CDR3 comprises 15 residues. Trimming took 6 bases from V and 1 from J, leaving 10 bases between them. The CDR3 region is CASRAAESGANVLTF. The CDR3 coding sequence is TGTGCCAGCAGAGCCGCGGAGTCTGGGGCCAACGTCCTGACTTTC. Full variable domain (outside the CDR3, taken from reference TRBV7-3 and TRBJ2-6): GAGVSQTPSNKVTEKGKYVELRCDPISGHTALYWYRQSLGQGPEFLIYFQGTGAADDSGLPNDRFFAVRPEGSVSTLKIQRTERGDSAVYLCASRAAESGANVLTFGAGSRLTVL.

The chain links TRBV28 to TRBJ2-7; no clear D gene. The germline CDR1 and CDR2 sequences are MDHEN and SYDVKM. The CDR3 runs 16 residues. V lost 7 bases and J lost 1, with 20 bases in between. The CDR3, as DNA: TGTGCCAGCAACGGGCCCGGACCGCCGGCGTCCTACGAGCAGTACTTC. It codes for CASNGPGPPASYEQYF.

The chain couples TRBV29-1 to TRBJ2-7; perhaps TRBD2 as D (6 bases). The germline gives CDR1 SQVTM, CDR2 ANQGSEA. The CDR3 extends over 15 amino acids. Trimming took off 3 bases at V and 1 base at J, with 16 bases between the two ends. The CDR3 here is CSVDKGGQGSYEQYF. The DNA of the CDR3 is TGCAGCGTTGATAAGGGAGGTCAAGGGTCCTACGAGCAGTACTTC.

This clonotype occurred a few times. V gene TRBV7-6 combines with J gene TRBJ2-7; no definite D call. The ends were cut back, 1 base at V and 3 bases at J, with 7 bases in the middle. CDR1 is SGHVS and CDR2 is FNYEAQ in the germline V gene. The CDR3 is 13 residues long. Here the CDR3 DNA reads TGTGCCAGCAGCTTAGGATGGGGCTACGAGCAGTACTTC. It is translated as CASSLGWGYEQYF.

Many counts were recorded for this clonotype. CDR3 amino acids: CASSLLGPASQETQYF. The CDR3 region has the DNA TGTGCCAGCAGTTTATTGGGGCCAGCTAGCCAAGAGACCCAGTACTTC. The chain employs TRBV27 and TRBJ2-5; D may be TRBD1 (5 bases). The length of the CDR3 is 16 residues. Trimming shortened V by 1 base and J by 1 base, and 13 bases separated the two germline ends. Germline V gene data show CDR1 as MNHEY and CDR2 as SMNVEV (reference sequence).

Comment on this clonotype: At one end the junction does not follow the germline gene, possibly because of a read error. The V gene is TRBV6-5, the J gene TRBJ2-7; D is possibly TRBD2 (7 bases). The CDR3 has 17 residues. Germline lookup yields CDR1 MNHEY and CDR2 SVGAGI. The CDR3 region is CACRKWRGRGTIYEQYF. The CDR3 DNA is TGTGCCTGCAGAAAATGGCGGGGGCGGGGAACAATCTACGAGCAGTACTTC.

The chain links TRBV28 to TRBJ2-7, with D possibly matching TRBD2 (5 bases). Germline-derived CDR1 and CDR2 are MDHEN and SYDVKM. V lost 8 bases and J 3 bases, leaving 14 bases between the germline ends. The CDR3 sequence is 13 residues long. The CDR3 sequence: CASGPQTNYEQYF. CDR3 DNA sequence: TGTGCCAGCGGTCCCCAGACTAACTACGAGCAGTACTTC.

CDR3 residues: CASRGPPGELFF. The CDR3 nucleotides read TGTGCCAGCAGGGGTCCACCCGGGGAGCTGTTTTTT. This sequence joins TRBV7-9 and TRBJ2-2; D is ambiguous. V gave up 6 bases and J gave up 6 bases, with 8 bases separating them. CDR3 length: 12 amino acids. The germline gives CDR1 SEHNR, CDR2 FQNEAQ (reference sequence). Full variable domain (missing parts from reference TRBV7-9 and TRBJ2-2): DTGVSQNPRHKITKRGQNVTFRCDPISEHNRLYWYRQTLGQGPEFLTYFQNEAQLEKSRLLSDRFSAERPKGSFSTLEIQRTEQGDSAMYLCASRGPPGELFFGEGSRLTVL.

Concerning this clonotype itself: The junction does not match germline at one end; this may be a read error. This sequence joins TRBV24-1 and TRBJ2-2, with D tentatively TRBD1 or TRBD2 (5 bases each). The CDR3 totals 15 residues. Germline CDR1 is KGHDR and CDR2 is SFDVKD. The CDR3 loop is CATSDWDPSAGELVF. In nucleotides, the CDR3 is TGTGCCACCAGTGATTGGGACCCGAGCGCCGGGGAGCTGGTTTTT.

The rearrangement uses TRBV7-6 and TRBJ1-4; 8 positions agree with TRBD1. The CDR3 totals 15 residues. V shed 5 bases and J 0 bases; nucleotides not matched to a gene: 2. The V gene's germline CDR1 is SGHVS and CDR2 FNYEAQ. The CDR3 region has the DNA TGTGCCAGCAGCGTGACAGGGGCAACTAATGAAAAACTGTTTTTT. Its protein product is CASSVTGATNEKLFF. Using reference TRBV7-6 and TRBJ1-4 for the parts outside the CDR3, the full variable domain is GAGVSQSPRYKVTKRGQDVALRCDPISGHVSLYWYRQALGQGPEFLTYFNYEAQQDKSGLPNDRFSAERPEGSISTLTIQRTEQRDSAMYRCASSVTGATNEKLFFGSGTQLSVL.

The sample holds a few counts of this clonotype. The chain employs TRBV27 and TRBJ1-1, with a possible D match to TRBD1 (5 bases). V lost 8 bases and J 11 bases, leaving 15 bases between the germline ends. The CDR3 covers 11 residues. CDR1 and CDR2 (germline): MNHEY, SMNVEV (reference sequence). The DNA of the CDR3 is TGTGCCAGCGCATCGGGGCCGGAGGCTTTCTTT. It specifies CASASGPEAFF.

This clonotype was observed at least ten times. The chain recombines TRBV7-8 with TRBJ2-1, with a weak D call TRBD1 (5 bases). Germline CDR1 and CDR2: SGHVS and FQNEAQ. This CDR3 spans 15 amino acids. V was clipped by 5 bases and J by 3 bases, with 14 bases between them. CDR3 bases: TGTGCCAGCAGCACTACAGGTGGCGTCTACAATGAGCAGTTCTTC. This encodes CASSTTGGVYNEQFF. Combining the CDR3 with reference TRBV7-8 and TRBJ2-1 gives the whole variable domain GAGVSQSPRYKVAKRGQDVALRCDPISGHVSLFWYQQALGQGPEFLTYFQNEAQLDKSGLPSDRFFAERPEGSVSTLKIQRTQQEDSAVYLCASSTTGGVYNEQFFGPGTRLTVL.

V and J are TRBV19 and TRBJ1-1; D is uncertain. The V end lost 6 bases, the J end lost 3 bases, and 14 bases lay between the germline ends. Germline values: CDR1 LNHDA, CDR2 SQIVND (reference sequence). This CDR3 has 14 amino acids. The CDR3, as DNA: TGTGCCAGTAGCGCTGTTCGGAGGGACACTGAAGCTTTCTTT. Translation: CASSAVRRDTEAFF.

This clonotype has only a few counts. The chain combines TRBV7-9 with TRBJ2-3; weak D call: TRBD2 (5 bases). Germline lookup yields CDR1 SEHNR and CDR2 FQNEAQ (reference sequence). V was pared by 6 bases and J by 8 bases, with 18 bases between. The CDR3 spans 14 residues. The DNA for the CDR3 is TGTGCCAGCAGTTATGTAGCCGGGGTCCCTACGCAGTATTTT. Protein product: CASSYVAGVPTQYF. Filled out from reference TRBV7-9 and TRBJ2-3, the complete variable domain reads DTGVSQNPRHKITKRGQNVTFRCDPISEHNRLYWYRQTLGQGPEFLTYFQNEAQLEKSRLLSDRFSAERPKGSFSTLEIQRTEQGDSAMYLCASSYVAGVPTQYFGPGTRLTVL.